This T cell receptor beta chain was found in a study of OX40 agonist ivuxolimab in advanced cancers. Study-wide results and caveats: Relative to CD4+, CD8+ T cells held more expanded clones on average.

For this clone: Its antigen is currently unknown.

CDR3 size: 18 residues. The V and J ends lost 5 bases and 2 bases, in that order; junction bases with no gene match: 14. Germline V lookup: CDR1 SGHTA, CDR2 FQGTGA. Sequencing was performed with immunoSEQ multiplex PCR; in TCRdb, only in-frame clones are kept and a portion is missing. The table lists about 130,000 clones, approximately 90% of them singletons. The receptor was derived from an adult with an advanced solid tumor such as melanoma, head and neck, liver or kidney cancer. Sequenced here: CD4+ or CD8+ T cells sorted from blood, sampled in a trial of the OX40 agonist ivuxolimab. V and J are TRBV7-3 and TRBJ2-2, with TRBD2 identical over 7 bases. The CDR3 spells CASSPRGSTSENTGELFF. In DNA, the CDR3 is TGTGCCAGCAGCCCTCGGGGGAGCACTAGCGAAAACACCGGGGAGCTGTTTTTT.